The 20 T cell receptor beta chains listed next were all sequenced from one sample in a study of CD8 T cells in ankylosing spondylitis. TCRdb processed the 5' RACE reads anew with MiXCR; each CDR3 protein has one entry. In the table there are some 300,000 distinct CDR3 sequences, less than 25% of which are singletons. Sample: blood, either unsorted or a sorted T cell fraction (not recorded which). The receptors were sampled from a female donor with ankylosing spondylitis or in good health (not recorded which).

The chain combines TRBV18 with TRBJ2-5; a possible D gene is TRBD1 (5 bases). Germline CDR1 is KGHSH and CDR2 is LQKENI. Trimming pared 7 bases from V and 4 bases from J, leaving 16 bases between. CDR3 size: 14 residues. CDR3 nucleotides: TGTGCCAGCTATAAAGGGGCCGGTGGAGAGACCCAGTACTTC. Its translation is CASYKGAGGETQYF.

The gene calls are TRBV6-1 and TRBJ2-1, with 11 bases lining up with TRBD2. Losses at the gene ends were 8 bases for V and 8 bases for J; bases not matched to a gene: 11. Germline lookup yields CDR1 MNHNS and CDR2 SASEGT. CDR3 length: 15 amino acids. The CDR3 DNA reads TGTGCCAGCTTCGGGACTAGCGGCTTCCCTGATGAGCAGTTCTTC. Protein product: CASFGTSGFPDEQFF.

This clonotype occurred a few times. The chain joins TRBV29-1 to TRBJ2-1; 16 bases map to TRBD2. This CDR3 spans 15 amino acids. Germline V gives CDR1 SQVTM, CDR2 ANQGSEA. V was clipped by 6 bases and J by 7 bases; unmatched bases: 6. In DNA form, the CDR3 reads TGCAGCGTCGCCGGGACTAGCGGGAGGGTAAATGAGCAGTTCTTC. Translated, it gives CSVAGTSGRVNEQFF.

This sequence joins TRBV29-1 and TRBJ2-1; 10 bases are shared with TRBD2. The germline V gene encodes CDR1 SQVTM and CDR2 ANQGSEA. This CDR3 region has 16 residues. The trim removed 2 bases at V and 4 bases at J, leaving 8 bases unmatched. CDR3 DNA sequence: TGCAGCGTTGAATCCGCCGGGACTAGCGAGTACAATGAGCAGTTCTTC. Protein product: CSVESAGTSEYNEQFF.

This clonotype was observed a few times. The chain carries TRBV12-3 or TRBV12-4 and TRBJ1-2; possibly TRBD1 for D (6 bases). V lost 7 bases and J 2 bases, leaving 14 bases between the germline ends. This CDR3 region has 14 residues. CDR3 in DNA: TGTGCCAGCACCCTACAGGGAATAAACTATGGCTACACCTTC. Encoded protein: CASTLQGINYGYTF.

This clonotype was seen ten or more times. This chain connects TRBV6-1 to TRBJ1-2; TRBD1 aligns across 7 bases. Germline CDR1 and CDR2: MNHNS and SASEGT. The CDR3 loop spans 13 amino acids. V gave up 6 bases and J gave up 5 bases; unmatched junction bases: 6. This CDR3 is CASRQGQPYGYTF. CDR3 DNA: TGTGCCAGCAGACAGGGACAGCCTTATGGCTACACCTTC.

CDR3 DNA: TGTGCCAGCTCACCACCAGGTACTAGCGGATACAATGAGCAGTTCTTC. Its translation is CASSPPGTSGYNEQFF. The rearrangement uses TRBV18 and TRBJ2-1, with TRBD2 matching 8 bases. There are 16 residues in the CDR3. V lost 0 bases and J lost 4; bases outside the gene matches: 5. From germline, CDR1 is KGHSH and CDR2 LQKENI.

This clonotype showed up just a few times. The chain is built from TRBV6-1 and TRBJ1-5, with a tentative D call TRBD1 (5 bases). The V gene's germline CDR1 is MNHNS and CDR2 SASEGT. The CDR3 runs to 14 residues. V gave up 5 bases and J gave up 4 bases, with 12 bases separating them. The CDR3 region has the DNA TGTGCCAGCAGTCGTTTAGGGGATAATCAGCCCCAGCATTTT. Amino acids: CASSRLGDNQPQHF.

V is TRBV19 and J is TRBJ1-5; 7 bases agree with TRBD1. Germline V gene lookup returns CDR1 LNHDA and CDR2 SQIVND (reference sequence). Germline trimming cut 4 bases from V and 5 bases from J; bases unmatched to any gene: 2. This CDR3 contains 13 residues. The CDR3 DNA reads as TGTGCCAGTAGTAGGGACAGTGATCAGCCCCAGCATTTT. Translation: CASSRDSDQPQHF. The full variable domain, in which reference TRBV19 and TRBJ1-5 provide the parts outside the CDR3, is DGGITQSPKYLFRKEGQNVTLSCEQNLNHDAMYWYRQDPGQGLRLIYYSQIVNDFQKGDIAEGYSVSREKKESFPLTVTSAQKNPTAFYLCASSRDSDQPQHFGDGTRLSIL.

The chain uses TRBV6-5 and TRBJ1-1; maybe TRBD1 (6 bases). In germline, CDR1 is MNHEY, CDR2 SVGAGI. This CDR3 comprises 15 residues. Trimming shortened V by 3 bases and J by 7 bases, and 18 bases separated the two germline ends. The CDR3 reads CASSYSGGAKGEAFF. The CDR3 coding sequence is TGTGCCAGCAGTTATTCGGGGGGCGCGAAGGGTGAAGCTTTCTTT.

This rearrangement joins TRBV5-1 to TRBJ2-7; D ambiguous. V dropped 4 bases and J dropped 2 bases, with 13 bases sitting between them. Germline V gives CDR1 SGHRS, CDR2 YFSETQ. There are 14 residues in the CDR3. The CDR3 sequence: CASSLDSIAYEQYF. The CDR3 DNA reads as TGCGCCAGCAGCCTCGACTCGATCGCCTACGAGCAGTACTTC.

This clonotype occurred many times. CDR3 bases: TGTGCCAGCAGCTGGGGACAGGGGACTGAGCAGTTCTTC. This translates into CASSWGQGTEQFF. This sequence joins TRBV6-1 and TRBJ2-1, with 10 bases aligning to TRBD1. The length of the CDR3 is 13 residues. The V segment lost 6 bases and the J segment 9 bases; nucleotides outside the gene matches: 5. Germline V lookup: CDR1 MNHNS, CDR2 SASEGT.

In its sample, this clonotype was seen many times. DNA for the CDR3: TGTGCCAGCAGGCTTACTAGCGGGAGTTCTCCCCACAATGAGCAGTTCTTC. Translating gives CASRLTSGSSPHNEQFF. This rearrangement joins TRBV12-3 or TRBV12-4 to TRBJ2-1; 11 nucleotides agree with TRBD2. The J segment lost 5 bases and the V segment lost 6 bases, leaving 12 bases of the junction unmatched. The CDR3 length is 17 residues.

The chain couples TRBV15 to TRBJ2-7; D ambiguous. Per the germline V gene, CDR1 is LNHNV and CDR2 is YYDKDF (reference sequence). The CDR3 runs to 14 residues. V lost 1 base, J lost 3 bases, and 10 bases lay in between. The CDR3 loop reads CATSRGANSYEQYF. DNA for the CDR3: TGTGCCACCAGCAGAGGGGCCAACAGCTACGAGCAGTACTTC.

At least ten counts were recorded for this clonotype. The V gene is TRBV6-5, the J gene TRBJ2-3; either TRBD1 or TRBD2 may fit D (5 bases each). The germline gives CDR1 MNHEY, CDR2 SVGAGI. Trimming cost V 2 bases and J 8 bases, with 14 bases left between them. This CDR3 contains 14 residues. CDR3 protein: CASSYRDLKVTQYF. DNA of the CDR3: TGTGCCAGCAGTTACCGGGACCTAAAGGTTACGCAGTATTTT.

Ten or more counts support this clonotype. The J gene is TRBJ2-1, the V gene TRBV15; D unclear. The CDR3 spans 15 residues. The V end lost 0 bases, the J end lost 0 bases, and 6 bases lay between the germline ends. The germline CDR1 and CDR2 sequences are LNHNV and YYDKDF (reference sequence). The CDR3 DNA reads as TGTGCCACCAGCAGAGATCAGCCCTCCTACAATGAGCAGTTCTTC. Translating gives CATSRDQPSYNEQFF.

Only a few counts were recorded for this clonotype. This chain connects TRBV2 to TRBJ2-1; no reliable D call. V was shortened by 7 bases and J by 2 bases, with 12 bases between the two germline ends. The V gene's germline CDR1 is SNHLY and CDR2 FYNNEI. The CDR3 contains 14 residues. This chain's CDR3 is CASTVTRAYNEQFF. The DNA of the CDR3 is TGTGCCAGCACGGTGACAAGGGCCTACAATGAGCAGTTCTTC.

CDR3 sequence: CSATPPGQGYTEAFF. In nucleotides, the CDR3 is TGCAGTGCTACTCCTCCGGGACAGGGATACACTGAAGCTTTCTTT. The chain is built from TRBV20-1 and TRBJ1-1; 9 bases match TRBD1. V lost 4 bases to trimming and J lost 3 bases; unmatched junction nucleotides: 9. This CDR3 contains 15 residues. Germline-derived CDR1 and CDR2 are DFQATT and SNEGSKA (reference sequence).

This clonotype was counted only a few times. V gene TRBV12-3 or TRBV12-4 combines with J gene TRBJ1-1; TRBD1 matches 7 bases. J gave up 2 bases and V 5 bases, and 11 bases lay outside the gene matches. The CDR3 is made up of 16 amino acids. The CDR3 nucleotides are TGTGCCAGCAGTCCCAGGGGGGGGAAGGGAAACACTGAAGCTTTCTTT. Translation: CASSPRGGKGNTEAFF.

V is TRBV24-1 and J is TRBJ2-1; perhaps TRBD2 as D (5 bases). The CDR3 sequence is 15 residues long. V gave up 4 bases and J gave up 6 bases, with 15 bases separating them. Germline V lookup: CDR1 KGHDR, CDR2 SFDVKD. The CDR3 loop is CATSDHRTLGNEQFF. CDR3 sequence (DNA): TGTGCCACCAGTGACCACCGGACTTTGGGCAATGAGCAGTTCTTC.